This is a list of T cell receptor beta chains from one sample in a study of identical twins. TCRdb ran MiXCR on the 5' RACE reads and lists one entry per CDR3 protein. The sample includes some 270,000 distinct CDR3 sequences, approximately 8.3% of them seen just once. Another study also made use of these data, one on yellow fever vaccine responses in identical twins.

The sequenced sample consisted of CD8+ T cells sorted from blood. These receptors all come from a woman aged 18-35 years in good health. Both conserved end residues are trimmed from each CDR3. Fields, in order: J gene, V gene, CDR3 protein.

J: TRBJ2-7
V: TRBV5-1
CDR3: ASSVWGGSNEQY

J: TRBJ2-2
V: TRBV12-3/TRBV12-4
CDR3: ASSPGQANTGELF

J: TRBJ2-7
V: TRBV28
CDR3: ASSFRTYEQY

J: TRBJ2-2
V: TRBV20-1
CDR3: SASYHHGLLNTGELF

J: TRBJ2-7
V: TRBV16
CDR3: ASSQSLAVDEQY

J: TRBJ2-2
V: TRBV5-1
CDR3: ASTPGIANTGELF

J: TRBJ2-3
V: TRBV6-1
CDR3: ASNPGGGSTDTQY

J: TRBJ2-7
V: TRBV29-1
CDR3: SVEDLSYEQY

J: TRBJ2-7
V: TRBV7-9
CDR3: ASSLAGGQSYEQY

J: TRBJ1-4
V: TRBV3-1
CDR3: ASSQDTGVTTNEKLF

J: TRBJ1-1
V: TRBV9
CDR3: ASSAGTGMMNTEAF

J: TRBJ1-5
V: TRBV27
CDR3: ASSFQYSNQPQH

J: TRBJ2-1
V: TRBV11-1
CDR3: ASSPHKLAGGDHNEQF

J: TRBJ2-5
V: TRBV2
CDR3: ASGDSYQETQY

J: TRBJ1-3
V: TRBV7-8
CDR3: ASSFRQDGNAGNTIY

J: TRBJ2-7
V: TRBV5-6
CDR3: ASSRGVLCEQY

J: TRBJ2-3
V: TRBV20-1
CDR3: SAFRTGDNTDTQY